This TCR beta chain was documented in a study of blood T cell repertoires in COVID-19. Study details: PBMCs, B-cell-depleted T cells, or T cells provided the cDNA or gDNA that made up the material.

Sequencing was performed with immunoSEQ multiplex PCR; in TCRdb, only in-frame clones are kept and a portion is missing. The table lists hundreds of thousands of clones, around 82% of them singletons. V shed 0 bases and J shed 0 bases, with 13 bases lying between them. Per the germline V gene, CDR1 is SGHNT and CDR2 is YYREEE (reference sequence). The CDR3 covers 17 residues. What was sequenced was PBMCs or T cells enriched from blood (not recorded which). The J gene is TRBJ1-3, the V gene TRBV5-4; possibly TRBD1 for D (6 bases). The TCR was taken from a woman between 50 and 59 years old who had been exposed to COVID-19. The CDR3 sequence: CASSLDGGQFSGNTIYF. The CDR3 nucleotides are TGTGCCAGCAGCTTGGATGGGGGCCAATTCTCTGGAAACACCATATATTTT.